The 5 T cell receptor beta chains below all came from one sample that was sequenced in a study of molecular identifiers for immune sequencing clone quantification. TCRdb processed the PCR reads anew with MiXCR; each CDR3 protein has one entry. In the table there are about 330,000 distinct CDR3 sequences, about 22% of which are singletons. Sequencing was performed on naive CD8+ T cells from blood, with Jurkat cell RNA spiked in. The sample's subset: FACS-sorted CD8+CD4-CCR7+CD45RA+ naive T cells. The receptors here all came from a human donor in good health. Some libraries in this study had Jurkat cell RNA spiked in.

The V and J genes are TRBV20-1 and TRBJ2-7; 7 positions match TRBD2. This CDR3 comprises 14 residues. Per the germline V gene, CDR1 is DFQATT and CDR2 is SNEGSKA (reference sequence). The ends lost 0 bases at V and 3 bases at J; junction bases unmatched: 5. CDR3 nucleotide sequence: TGCAGTGCTAGAGATTGGGCTAGCGGCTACGAGCAGTACTTC. As protein: CSARDWASGYEQYF.

The chain uses TRBV4-3 and TRBJ1-2; D is possibly TRBD1 (5 bases). The CDR3 is 16 residues long. CDR1 and CDR2 from the germline V gene are LGHNA and YSLEER. Trimming removed 0 bases at V and 8 bases at J, with 19 bases between. The DNA for the CDR3 is TGCGCCAGCAGCCAAGATGTGGGGCTTGGGGCAACCGGCTACACCTTC. Its translation is CASSQDVGLGATGYTF.

A few counts support this clonotype. This rearrangement joins TRBV4-1 to TRBJ1-6, with TRBD1 matching over 9 bases. J gave up 6 bases and V 4 bases, and 10 bases lay outside the gene matches. Germline V gives CDR1 MGHRA, CDR2 YSYEKL. This CDR3 is 17 amino acids long. CDR3 DNA sequence: TGCGCCAGCAGCCCAGGAGGGACAGGGTTGGGTAATTCACCCCTCCACTTT. It translates to CASSPGGTGLGNSPLHF.

This clonotype was found many times. This chain links TRBV5-6 with TRBJ2-3; D is uncertain. CDR1 SGHDT and CDR2 YYEEEE come from the germline V gene. V was cut by 0 bases and J by 4 bases, with 12 bases left in between. The CDR3 loop spans 15 amino acids. The CDR3 loop reads CASSLADPGPDTQYF. The CDR3 DNA sequence: TGTGCCAGCAGCTTGGCCGACCCTGGACCAGATACGCAGTATTTT.

As for this clonotype: This may be a read error: a much more frequent sequence differs by one nucleotide. The genes are TRBV28 and TRBJ1-3; D unresolved. The length of the CDR3 is 15 residues. In germline, CDR1 is MDHEN, CDR2 SYDVKM. The CDR3 sequence is CASSPDRLSGNPIYF. The CDR3 DNA follows: TGTGCCAGCAGCCCTGACCGGCTCTCTGGAAACCCCATATATTTT. Using reference TRBV28 and TRBJ1-3 for the parts outside the CDR3, the full variable domain is DVKVTQSSRYLVKRTGEKVFLECVQDMDHENMFWYRQDPGLGLRLIYFSYDVKMKEKGDIPEGYSVSREKKERFSLILESASTNQTSMYLCASSPDRLSGNPIYFGEGSWLTVV.